Listed here are 18 T cell receptor beta chains from one sample, sequenced in a study of blood T cell repertoires in COVID-19. The assay was immunoSEQ multiplex PCR, and TCRdb's table has in-frame clones only and misses some. The sample contains around 140,000 clones, 88% of which appear only once. Sequencing used peripheral blood. The receptor source for this set is a man in his 60s with active or convalescent COVID-19.

The chain is built from TRBV19 and TRBJ2-1; D might be TRBD1 (5 bases). Germline CDR1 reads LNHDA; CDR2 reads SQIVND (reference sequence). The V gene lost 3 bases and the J gene lost 1 base, with 7 bases spanning the gap. The CDR3 has 14 amino acids. Here the CDR3 reads CASSMTASYNEQFF. The DNA for the CDR3 is TGTGCCAGTAGTATGACAGCTTCCTACAATGAGCAGTTCTTC.

The chain joins TRBV13 to TRBJ2-7; the D gene is possibly TRBD1 (5 bases). CDR3 size: 12 residues. Trimming pared 3 bases from V and 5 bases from J, leaving 8 bases between. From germline, CDR1 is PRHDT and CDR2 FYEKMQ (reference sequence). CDR3 in DNA: TGTGCCAGCAGCTTTGTGGACAACGAGCAGTACTTC. The encoded protein is CASSFVDNEQYF.

Only one count was recorded for this clone. This chain joins TRBV18 and TRBJ2-3, with D unresolved. The CDR3 runs 12 residues. Trimming left V 4 bases short and J 3 bases short, with 5 bases between. The germline gives CDR1 KGHSH, CDR2 LQKENI. CDR3 nucleotides: TGTGCCAGCTCACGGGCGACAGATACGCAGTATTTT. Translating gives CASSRATDTQYF.

In DNA form, the CDR3 reads TGTGCCAGCAGTGTGGGCTTAGCGGGAGGCTACGAGCAGTACTTC. Translating it yields CASSVGLAGGYEQYF. The chain links TRBV28 to TRBJ2-7, with 10 nucleotides matching TRBD2. CDR1 and CDR2 (germline): MDHEN, SYDVKM. J lost 3 bases, V lost 5 bases, and 7 bases had no gene match. This CDR3 is 15 amino acids long.

CDR3 sequence reads: CASSPSSFVTQYF. The CDR3 DNA reads as TGTGCCAGCAGTCCGAGTTCTTTCGTTACCCAGTACTTC. The V call is TRBV27, the J call TRBJ2-5; no firm D call. Germline V gene data show CDR1 as MNHEY and CDR2 as SMNVEV (reference sequence). The CDR3 is 13 residues long. Trimming took off 5 bases at V and 8 bases at J, with 15 bases between the two ends.

The sample holds one count of this clone. The chain joins TRBV3-1 (or the pseudogene TRBV3-2) to TRBJ2-7; TRBD1 matches at 9 bases. Germline CDR1 LGHDT, CDR2 YNNKEL (reference sequence). Losses at the gene ends were 6 bases for V and 5 bases for J; bases not matched to a gene: 5. The CDR3 runs 13 residues. CDR3 residues: CASRRGQGHEQYF. The CDR3 region has the DNA TGTGCCAGCAGGAGGGGACAGGGCCACGAGCAGTACTTC.

The chain combines TRBV5-4 with TRBJ2-5; the match to TRBD1 covers 10 bases. The CDR3 covers 14 residues. With 3 bases clipped from V and 5 bases from J, the junction kept 4 bases outside the gene matches. Germline CDR1 reads SGHNT; CDR2 reads YYREEE (reference sequence). CDR3: CASSSTGGWETQYF. CDR3 DNA: TGTGCCAGCAGCTCGACAGGGGGCTGGGAGACCCAGTACTTC.

The J gene is TRBJ2-7, the V gene TRBV11-2; TRBD2 matches 12 bases. The V gene end was trimmed by 5 bases and the J gene end by 0 bases; junction bases not matched to a gene: 2. CDR3 length: 15 amino acids. Germline V lookup: CDR1 SGHAT, CDR2 FQNNGV. The CDR3 spells CASSPSGRASYEQYF. In nucleotides, the CDR3 is TGTGCCAGCAGCCCTAGCGGGAGGGCCTCCTACGAGCAGTACTTC. Full variable domain (outside the CDR3, taken from reference TRBV11-2 and TRBJ2-7): EAGVAQSPRYKIIEKRQSVAFWCNPISGHATLYWYQQILGQGPKLLIQFQNNGVVDDSQLPKDRFSAERLKGVDSTLKIQPAKLEDSAVYLCASSPSGRASYEQYFGPGTRLTVT.

The chain employs TRBV18 and TRBJ2-1, with D tentatively TRBD2 (6 bases). Deletions cut 6 bases from V and 6 bases from J, with 33 bases between. Per germline, CDR1 KGHSH and CDR2 LQKENI. The CDR3 consists of 20 residues. CDR3 loop: CASSRFLGGVDSISVNEQFF. CDR3 coding DNA: TGTGCCAGCTCCCGGTTTCTGGGGGGAGTTGATTCTATCTCCGTCAATGAGCAGTTCTTC.

This clone was counted only a few times. The V call is TRBV6-5, the J call TRBJ2-5; 9 nucleotides match TRBD2. This CDR3 region has 15 residues. CDR1 and CDR2 from the germline V gene are MNHEY and SVGAGI. Trimming took 6 bases from V and 5 from J; bases not matched to a gene: 10. This CDR3 is CASRRGTSSAETQYF. In DNA, the CDR3 is TGTGCCAGCAGACGCGGGACTAGCTCGGCGGAGACCCAGTACTTC.

This chain uses TRBV28 with TRBJ2-3, with 9 nucleotides matching TRBD1. J gave up 4 bases and V 1 base, and 6 bases lay outside the gene matches. Germline V lookup: CDR1 MDHEN, CDR2 SYDVKM. The CDR3 runs 16 residues. The CDR3 reads CASSLLGQGGADTQYF. CDR3 bases: TGTGCCAGCAGTTTATTGGGACAGGGCGGCGCAGATACGCAGTATTTT.

The chain employs TRBV12-5 and TRBJ2-3; a weak D match, TRBD1 (6 bases). Trimming took off 1 base at V and 2 bases at J, with 7 bases between the two ends. Germline-derived CDR1 and CDR2 are LGHNT and FRNRAP. This CDR3 contains 14 residues. This CDR3 reads CASGLGDTTDTQYF. The DNA of the CDR3 is TGTGCTAGTGGTTTGGGGGACACCACAGATACGCAGTATTTT.

CDR3 nucleotide sequence: TGTGCCAGCAGCCTCGGAAATAGGGAGGACATTCAGTACTTC. Residues: CASSLGNREDIQYF. The V call is TRBV3-1 (or the pseudogene TRBV3-2), the J call TRBJ2-4, with D maybe TRBD2 (6 bases). Germline V gene data show CDR1 as LGHDT and CDR2 as YNNKEL (reference sequence). V was clipped by 4 bases and J by 8 bases, with 15 bases between them. This CDR3 contains 14 residues.

The genes are TRBV19 and TRBJ2-1; 9 bases match TRBD2. The CDR3 has 16 amino acids. Germline V lookup: CDR1 LNHDA, CDR2 SQIVND (reference sequence). Trimming removed 9 bases from V and 3 bases from J; junction bases left unmatched: 12. The CDR3 DNA follows: TGTGCCAGCGCGCCTTTAGCGGGAGTACTCTACAATGAGCAGTTCTTC. Amino acid sequence: CASAPLAGVLYNEQFF. The variable domain in full, completed from reference TRBV19 and TRBJ2-1, reads DGGITQSPKYLFRKEGQNVTLSCEQNLNHDAMYWYRQDPGQGLRLIYYSQIVNDFQKGDIAEGYSVSREKKESFPLTVTSAQKNPTAFYLCASAPLAGVLYNEQFFGPGTRLTVL.

The chain links TRBV27 to TRBJ1-2; unclear D gene. Deletions cut 5 bases from V and 0 bases from J, with 13 bases between. In germline, CDR1 is MNHEY, CDR2 SMNVEV (reference sequence). The CDR3 has 15 amino acids. The CDR3 sequence: CASSPDRGANYGYTF. CDR3 coding DNA: TGTGCCAGCAGTCCGGATCGGGGAGCTAACTATGGCTACACCTTC.

V gene TRBV7-9 combines with J gene TRBJ2-5; tentatively, D is TRBD2 (5 bases). Germline-derived CDR1 and CDR2 are SEHNR and FQNEAQ (reference sequence). With 2 bases removed from V and 7 bases from J, the gap between germline ends came to 11 bases. The CDR3 length is 13 residues. In DNA form, the CDR3 reads TGTGCCAGCAGCTTATTAGGCGAGGGGACCCAGTACTTC. This codes for CASSLLGEGTQYF.

This clone has more than one count but fewer than ten. The J gene is TRBJ2-2, the V gene TRBV28; 8 bases map to TRBD2. The V and J ends lost 5 bases and 9 bases, in that order; junction bases with no gene match: 11. Germline lookup yields CDR1 MDHEN and CDR2 SYDVKM. This CDR3 comprises 15 residues. For the CDR3, the DNA is TGTGCCAGCAGTGGGCGACGGGAGGGGTTCCGGGAGCTGTTTTTT. Protein product: CASSGRREGFRELFF.

The chain carries TRBV4-3 and TRBJ2-3; 8 positions agree with TRBD1. CDR1 is LGHNA, CDR2 YSLEER, per germline. V lost 0 bases and J lost 4; bases outside the gene matches: 3. This CDR3 is built from 15 residues. CDR3 loop: CASSQDQGAADTQYF. CDR3 bases: TGCGCCAGCAGCCAAGATCAGGGGGCGGCAGATACGCAGTATTTT.